Detailed here is one T cell receptor (beta chain). This CDR3 is 15 amino acids long. V gave up 6 bases and J gave up 2 bases, with 17 bases separating them. Germline V gene sequence: CDR1 LNHDA, CDR2 SQIVND (reference sequence). This sample is drawn from a study of blood T cell repertoires in COVID-19. Study information: From the United States, Italy and Spain came samples of acute and convalescent COVID-19. PBMCs, B-cell-depleted T cells, or T cells provided the cDNA or gDNA that made up the material.

The authors' processing: Counts of nucleated cells, estimated from reference gene primer amplification, were obtained. Generated by immunoSEQ multiplex PCR, the TCRdb table keeps only in-frame clones and is missing some. Clone size and the V and J calls come from that table; the DNA yielded D and trimming. The sample shows about 38,000 clones, approximately 91% of them seen only once. The V and J genes are TRBV19 and TRBJ2-7, with D perhaps TRBD1 (6 bases). This receptor was taken from a man aged 70 or older with active COVID-19. What was sequenced was peripheral blood. The chain's CDR3 is CASSYRAQSTYEQYF. The DNA for the CDR3 is TGTGCCAGTAGCTACAGGGCCCAGAGCACCTACGAGCAGTACTTC.